This T cell receptor beta chain stems from a study of control samples from healthy donors and cancer patients. Profiled with immunoSEQ multiplex PCR; TCRdb holds only in-frame clones, not every one. The sample table sets out about 190,000 clones. This clonotype was obtained from a woman in her 30s in good health. Specimen: blood.

The CDR3 nucleotides are TGCGCCAGCAGCCAAGCGGGGGTAAATGAAAAACTGTTTTTT. It encodes CASSQAGVNEKLFF. V usage is TRBV4-1 and J usage is TRBJ1-4; possible D gene TRBD1, 5 bases. CDR1 and CDR2 (germline): MGHRA, YSYEKL. The CDR3 has 14 amino acids. V was pared by 1 base and J by 5 bases, with 8 bases between.